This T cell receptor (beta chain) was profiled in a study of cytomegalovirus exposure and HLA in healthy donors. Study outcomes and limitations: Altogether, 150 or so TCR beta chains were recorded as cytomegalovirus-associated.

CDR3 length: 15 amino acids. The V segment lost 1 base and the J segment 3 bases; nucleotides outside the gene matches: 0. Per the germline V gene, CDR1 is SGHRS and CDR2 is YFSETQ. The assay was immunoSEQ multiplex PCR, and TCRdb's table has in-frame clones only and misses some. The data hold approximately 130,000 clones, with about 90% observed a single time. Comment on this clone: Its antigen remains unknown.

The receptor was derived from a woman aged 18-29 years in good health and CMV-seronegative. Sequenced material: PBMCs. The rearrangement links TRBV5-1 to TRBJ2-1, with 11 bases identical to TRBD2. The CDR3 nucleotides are TGCGCCAGCAGCTTGCTAGCGGGGGGCTACAATGAGCAGTTCTTC. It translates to CASSLLAGGYNEQFF.